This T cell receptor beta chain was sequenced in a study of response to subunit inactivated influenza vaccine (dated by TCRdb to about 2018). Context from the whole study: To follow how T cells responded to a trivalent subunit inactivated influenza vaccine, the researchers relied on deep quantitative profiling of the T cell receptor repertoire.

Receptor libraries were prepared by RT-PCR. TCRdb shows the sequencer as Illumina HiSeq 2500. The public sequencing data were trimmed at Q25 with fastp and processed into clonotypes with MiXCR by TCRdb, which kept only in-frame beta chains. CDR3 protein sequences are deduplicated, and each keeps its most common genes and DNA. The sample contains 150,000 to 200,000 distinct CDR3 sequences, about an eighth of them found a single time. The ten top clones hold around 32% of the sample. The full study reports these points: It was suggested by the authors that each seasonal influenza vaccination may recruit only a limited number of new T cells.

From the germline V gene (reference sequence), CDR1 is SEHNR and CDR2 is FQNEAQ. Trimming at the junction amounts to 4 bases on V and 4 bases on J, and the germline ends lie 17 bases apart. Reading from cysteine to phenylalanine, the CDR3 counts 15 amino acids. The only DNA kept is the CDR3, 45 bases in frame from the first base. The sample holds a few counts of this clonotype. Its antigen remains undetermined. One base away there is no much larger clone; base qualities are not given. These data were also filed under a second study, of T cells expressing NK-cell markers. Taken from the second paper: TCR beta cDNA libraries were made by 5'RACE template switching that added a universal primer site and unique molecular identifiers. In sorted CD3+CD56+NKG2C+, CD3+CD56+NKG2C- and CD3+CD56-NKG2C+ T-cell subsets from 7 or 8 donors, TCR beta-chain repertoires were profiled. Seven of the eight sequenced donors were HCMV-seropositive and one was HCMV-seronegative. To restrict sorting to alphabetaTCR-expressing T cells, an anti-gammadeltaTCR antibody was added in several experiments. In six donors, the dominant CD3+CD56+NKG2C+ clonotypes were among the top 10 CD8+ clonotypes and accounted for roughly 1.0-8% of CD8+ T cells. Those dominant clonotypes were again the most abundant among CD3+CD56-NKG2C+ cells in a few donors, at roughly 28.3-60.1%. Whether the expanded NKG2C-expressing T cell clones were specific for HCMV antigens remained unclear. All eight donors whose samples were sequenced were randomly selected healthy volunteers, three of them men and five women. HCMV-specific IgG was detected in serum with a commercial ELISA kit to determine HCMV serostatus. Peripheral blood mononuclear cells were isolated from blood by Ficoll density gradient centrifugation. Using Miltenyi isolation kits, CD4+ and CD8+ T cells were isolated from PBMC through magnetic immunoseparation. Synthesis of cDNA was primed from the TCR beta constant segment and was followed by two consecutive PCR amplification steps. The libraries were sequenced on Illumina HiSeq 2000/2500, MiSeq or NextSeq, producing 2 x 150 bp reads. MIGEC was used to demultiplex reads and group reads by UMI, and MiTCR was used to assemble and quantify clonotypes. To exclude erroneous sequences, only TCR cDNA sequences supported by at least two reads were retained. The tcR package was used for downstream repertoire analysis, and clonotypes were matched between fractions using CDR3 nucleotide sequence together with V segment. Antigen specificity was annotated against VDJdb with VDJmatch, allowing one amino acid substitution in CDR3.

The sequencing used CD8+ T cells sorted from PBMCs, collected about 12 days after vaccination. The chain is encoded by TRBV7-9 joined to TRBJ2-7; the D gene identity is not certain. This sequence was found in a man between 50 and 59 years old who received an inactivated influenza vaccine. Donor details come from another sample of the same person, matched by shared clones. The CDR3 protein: CASSSLDTISYEQYF. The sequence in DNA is TGTGCCAGCAGCTCATTAGACACCATCTCGTACGAGCAGTACTTC. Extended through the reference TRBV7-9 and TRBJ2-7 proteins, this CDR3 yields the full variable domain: DTGVSQNPRHKITKRGQNVTFRCDPISEHNRLYWYRQTLGQGPEFLTYFQNEAQLEKSRLLSDRFSAERPKGSFSTLEIQRTEQGDSAMYLCASSSLDTISYEQYFGPGTRLTVT.